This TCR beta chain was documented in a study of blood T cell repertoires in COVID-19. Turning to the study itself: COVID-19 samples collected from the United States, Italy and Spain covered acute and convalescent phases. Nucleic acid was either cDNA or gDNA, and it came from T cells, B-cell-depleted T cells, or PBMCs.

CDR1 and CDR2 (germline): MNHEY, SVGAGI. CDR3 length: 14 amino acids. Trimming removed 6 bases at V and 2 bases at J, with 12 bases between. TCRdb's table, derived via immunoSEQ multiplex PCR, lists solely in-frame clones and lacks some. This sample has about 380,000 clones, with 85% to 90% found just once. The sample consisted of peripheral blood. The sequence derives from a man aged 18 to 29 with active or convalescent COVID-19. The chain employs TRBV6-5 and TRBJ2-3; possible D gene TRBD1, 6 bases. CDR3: CASRFQGNTDTQYF. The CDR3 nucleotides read TGTGCCAGCAGGTTCCAGGGGAACACAGATACGCAGTATTTT.